This T cell receptor (beta chain) appears in the sequencing data of a study of control samples from healthy donors and cancer patients. Assay: immunoSEQ multiplex PCR; the TCRdb copy retains only in-frame clones and omits some. The table records 90,000 to 130,000 clones, approximately 82% of them present only once. V dropped 4 bases and J dropped 10 bases, with 8 bases sitting between them. CDR3 length: 11 residues. Germline CDR1 and CDR2: LNHNV and YYDKDF (reference sequence). This clonotype was obtained from a man aged 18-30 years in good health. The sample consisted of blood. This rearrangement joins TRBV15 to TRBJ2-1, with D maybe TRBD2 (5 bases). The CDR3 spells CATSNGGEQFF. The CDR3 DNA is TGTGCCACCAGCAACGGAGGAGAGCAGTTCTTC.